These T cell receptor beta chains were read from a single sample in a study of blood T cell repertoires in COVID-19. Method: immunoSEQ multiplex PCR; TCRdb's copy keeps in-frame clones and lacks some. The sample has 92,000 or so clones; 70% to 90% are singletons. Material for sequencing was peripheral blood. The receptors shown here come from a man in his 60s with acute or convalescent COVID-19. CDR3s include the opening cysteine and the closing phenylalanine or tryptophan. A D gene is named only where the DNA matches it firmly. For some rows the clone size is stated as once, few or many, or as a class when expanded; others skip it.

CASSPYFSSGSVVYEQYF,TGTGCCAGCAGTCCATACTTCTCTAGCGGGAGTGTAGTCTACGAGCAGTACTTC,TRBJ2-7,TRBD2,.,TRBV6-6
CASSLEGQNYGYTF,TGCGCCAGCAGCTTGGAGGGACAGAACTATGGCTACACCTTC,TRBJ1-2,TRBD1,.,TRBV5-1
CSASNSGTDTQYF,TGCAGTGCTAGTAATAGCGGCACAGATACGCAGTATTTT,TRBJ2-3,.,.,TRBV20-1
CASRPGPFYEQYF,TGTGCCAGCAGACCGGGTCCATTCTACGAGCAGTACTTC,TRBJ2-7,.,.,TRBV12-3/TRBV12-4
CAISAFVDSGNEKLFF,TGTGCCATCAGTGCGTTCGTCGACTCTGGCAATGAAAAACTGTTTTTT,TRBJ1-4,.,.,TRBV10-3
CASSKIWTGDDIQYF,TGTGCCAGCAGCAAAATATGGACAGGGGACGACATTCAGTACTTC,TRBJ2-4,TRBD1,.,TRBV7-9
CASTLRQGETEAFF,TGTGCCAGCACGCTCAGACAGGGCGAGACTGAAGCTTTCTTT,TRBJ1-1,TRBD1,.,TRBV2
CASSYLSGGNTGELFF,TGTGCCAGCAGTTACCTCTCGGGAGGGAACACCGGGGAGCTGTTTTTT,TRBJ2-2,TRBD2,.,TRBV6-5
CASSKIFRGLSSGNTIYF,TGTGCCAGCAGCAAAATATTCAGGGGCCTGAGCTCTGGAAACACCATATATTTT,TRBJ1-3,.,.,TRBV21-1
CSAGQGIYEQYF,TGCAGCGCTGGACAGGGTATCTACGAGCAGTACTTC,TRBJ2-7,TRBD1,.,TRBV29-1
CASSLEMAGANVLTF,TGTGCCAGCAGCTTAGAAATGGCCGGGGCCAACGTCCTGACTTTC,TRBJ2-6,.,.,TRBV7-3
CATRREDGTQYF,TGTGCCACCAGGAGGGAAGACGGGACCCAGTACTTC,TRBJ2-5,.,.,TRBV24-1
CASRKLTGEQFF,TGTGCCAGTAGGAAACTTACGGGTGAGCAGTTCTTC,TRBJ2-1,.,.,TRBV19
CASSISAFYEQYF,TGTGCCAGTAGTATCTCTGCGTTCTACGAGCAGTACTTC,TRBJ2-7,.,.,TRBV19
CASSLAGTGNFGANVLTF,TGTGCCAGCAGCCTCGCCGGGACAGGAAACTTTGGGGCCAACGTCCTGACTTTC,TRBJ2-6,TRBD1,.,TRBV5-6
CASSQVLAGVTETQYF,TGTGCCAGCAGCCAAGTTTTAGCGGGGGTAACAGAGACCCAGTACTTC,TRBJ2-5,TRBD2,.,TRBV3-1/TRBV3-2
CASSPIGGQGARSQPQHF,TGTGCCAGCTCACCAATAGGGGGACAGGGGGCTCGGAGTCAGCCCCAGCATTTT,TRBJ1-5,TRBD1,.,TRBV18
CATTYRAGANVLTF,TGTGCCACAACATACAGGGCTGGGGCCAACGTCCTGACTTTC,TRBJ2-6,.,once,TRBV19
CASSYQPGGNTEAFF,TGTGCCAGCAGTTACCAACCAGGTGGAAACACTGAAGCTTTCTTT,TRBJ1-1,.,.,TRBV6-5
CASSVVPGASLGTEAFF,TGTGCCAGCAGCGTAGTTCCAGGGGCCTCTTTAGGTACTGAAGCTTTCTTT,TRBJ1-1,.,.,TRBV9
CATSRSGANVLTF,TGTGCCACCAGCCGCTCTGGGGCCAACGTCCTGACTTTC,TRBJ2-6,.,.,TRBV24-1
CASSQEGVRSYNEQFF,TGCGCCAGCAGCCAAGAAGGGGTGAGATCCTACAATGAGCAGTTCTTC,TRBJ2-1,.,.,TRBV4-1
CASSSGTGPLGYTF,TGTGCCAGCAGTTCCGGGACAGGGCCCCTTGGCTACACCTTC,TRBJ1-2,TRBD1,once,TRBV28
CASSPLSASGRGDTQYF,TGTGCCAGCTCACCTTTATCCGCTAGCGGGAGAGGGGATACGCAGTATTTT,TRBJ2-3,TRBD2,.,TRBV18
CASSVSGAREQFF,TGTGCCAGCAGCGTAAGCGGGGCCCGTGAGCAGTTCTTC,TRBJ2-1,TRBD2,.,TRBV9
CASSISGQGTDAPVSYNEQFF,TGTGCCAGTAGTATATCCGGACAGGGGACCGACGCTCCTGTCTCCTACAATGAGCAGTTCTTC,TRBJ2-1,TRBD1,.,TRBV19
CASSQAATNEKLFF,TGTGCCAGCAGCCAAGCCGCAACTAATGAAAAACTGTTTTTT,TRBJ1-4,.,.,TRBV3-1/TRBV3-2
CAWSVHPSSAKNIQYF,TGTGCCTGGAGTGTCCACCCGAGTTCAGCCAAAAACATTCAGTACTTC,TRBJ2-4,.,.,TRBV30
CASSLERSSYEQYF,TGTGCCAGCAGCTTGGAAAGGAGCTCCTACGAGCAGTACTTC,TRBJ2-7,.,.,TRBV5-4
CASRRVGEKLFF,TGTGCCAGTAGGAGGGTAGGCGAAAAACTGTTTTTT,TRBJ1-4,.,.,TRBV19
CSVEVLAGAYEQYF,TGCAGCGTTGAAGTTTTAGCGGGAGCCTACGAGCAGTACTTC,TRBJ2-7,TRBD2,.,TRBV29-1
CASSPRQGNNQPQHF,TGTGCCAGCTCACCACGACAGGGAAACAATCAGCCCCAGCATTTT,TRBJ1-5,TRBD1,.,TRBV18
CASSSNTGVWGQYF,TGTGCCAGCAGTTCGAACACAGGGGTATGGGGGCAGTACTTC,TRBJ2-7,TRBD1,.,TRBV6-5
CASSVGQINTEAFF,TGTGCCAGCAGTGTAGGACAAATTAACACTGAAGCTTTCTTT,TRBJ1-1,.,.,TRBV2
CAWSTGQGLNEQYF,TGTGCCTGGAGTACGGGACAGGGTTTGAACGAGCAGTACTTC,TRBJ2-7,TRBD1,.,TRBV30
CASSLTGPNTEAFF,TGCGCCAGCAGCTTGACAGGGCCAAACACTGAAGCTTTCTTT,TRBJ1-1,.,.,TRBV5-1
CASSSTGLSTDTQYF,TGTGCCAGCAGCTCAACAGGCCTAAGCACAGATACGCAGTATTTT,TRBJ2-3,.,.,TRBV11-2
CASREAGGSSGNTIYF,TGCGCCAGCAGAGAGGCGGGCGGGAGCTCTGGAAACACCATATATTTT,TRBJ1-3,.,.,TRBV5-1
CASSPDRFNSPLHF,TGTGCCAGCAGCCCGGACAGATTTAATTCACCCCTCCACTTT,TRBJ1-6,.,.,TRBV14
CASSFRGNGNEQFF,TGCGCCAGCAGCTTCCGCGGGAATGGCAATGAGCAGTTCTTC,TRBJ2-1,.,.,TRBV5-1
CASSQYSTSNYGYTF,TGTGCCAGCAGCCAATACAGCACCTCTAACTATGGCTACACCTTC,TRBJ1-2,.,.,TRBV3-1/TRBV3-2
CASSQDRTGLGGYEQYF,TGCGCCAGCAGCCAAGATCGGACGGGTTTGGGAGGCTACGAGCAGTACTTC,TRBJ2-7,.,.,TRBV4-1
CSVGGQGSAEAFF,TGCAGCGTGGGCGGACAGGGGAGCGCTGAAGCTTTCTTT,TRBJ1-1,TRBD1,.,TRBV29-1